This T cell receptor (beta chain) was identified during a study of identical twins. Findings of the study overall: Excess sharing by twins proved weaker in beta out-of-frame sequences.

TCRdb used MiXCR to reprocess the 5' RACE reads, holding one entry per CDR3 protein. The sample has some 320,000 distinct CDR3 sequences, around an eighth seen once. This CDR3 comprises 14 residues. CDR1 and CDR2 (germline): SQVTM, ANQGSEA. V lost 6 bases to trimming and J lost 0 bases, with 12 bases between them. Regarding this clonotype: The antigen remains unidentified.

These data also featured in a second study, about yellow fever vaccine responses in identical twins. As reported in that work: Twins reportedly mounted vaccine T cell responses that seemed partly convergent, partly personalized.

The chain combines TRBV29-1 with TRBJ2-1; D unclear. The source material was CD8+ T cells sorted from blood. The sequence derives from a woman between 18 and 29 years old in good health. CDR3 loop: CSVVSPNSYNEQFF. The CDR3, as DNA: TGCAGCGTAGTATCCCCCAACTCCTACAATGAGCAGTTCTTC.